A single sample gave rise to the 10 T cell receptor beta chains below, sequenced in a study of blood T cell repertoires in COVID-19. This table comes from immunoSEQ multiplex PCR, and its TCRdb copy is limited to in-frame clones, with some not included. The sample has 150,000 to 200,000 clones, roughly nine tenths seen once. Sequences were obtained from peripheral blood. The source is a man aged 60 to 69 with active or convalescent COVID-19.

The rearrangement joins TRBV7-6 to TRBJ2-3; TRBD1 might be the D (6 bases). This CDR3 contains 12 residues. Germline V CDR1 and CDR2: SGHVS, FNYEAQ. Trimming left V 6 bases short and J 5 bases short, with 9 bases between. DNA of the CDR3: TGTGCCAGCAGTAACAGGGAAGATACGCAGTATTTT. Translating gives CASSNREDTQYF.

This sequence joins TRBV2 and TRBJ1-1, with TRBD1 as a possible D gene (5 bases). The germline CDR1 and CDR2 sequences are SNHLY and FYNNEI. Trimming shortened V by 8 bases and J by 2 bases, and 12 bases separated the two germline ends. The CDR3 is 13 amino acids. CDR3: CASAGTANTEAFF. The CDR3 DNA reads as TGTGCCAGCGCGGGGACGGCCAACACTGAAGCTTTCTTT.

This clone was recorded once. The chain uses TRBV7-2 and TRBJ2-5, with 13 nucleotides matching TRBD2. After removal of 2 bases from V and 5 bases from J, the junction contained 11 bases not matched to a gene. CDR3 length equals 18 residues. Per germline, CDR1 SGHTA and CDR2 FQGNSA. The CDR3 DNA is TGTGCCAGCAGCTTAAAGGGTGGACTAGCGGGAGTGAGGGAGACCCAGTACTTC. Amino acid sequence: CASSLKGGLAGVRETQYF. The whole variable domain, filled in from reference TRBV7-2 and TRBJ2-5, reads GAGVSQSPSNKVTEKGKDVELRCDPISGHTALYWYRQSLGQGLEFLIYFQGNSAPDKSGLPSDRFSAERTGGSVSTLTIQRTQQEDSAVYLCASSLKGGLAGVRETQYFGPGTRLLVL.

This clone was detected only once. The CDR3 DNA follows: TGTGCCAGCTCACCTAGGACTGAAATGAACACTGAAGCTTTCTTT. The encoded protein is CASSPRTEMNTEAFF. The rearrangement uses TRBV18 and TRBJ1-1; D unresolved. This CDR3 contains 15 residues. Between the trimmed V and J ends, which lost 3 bases and 0 bases, there was a span of 11 bases. Germline CDR1 is KGHSH and CDR2 is LQKENI.

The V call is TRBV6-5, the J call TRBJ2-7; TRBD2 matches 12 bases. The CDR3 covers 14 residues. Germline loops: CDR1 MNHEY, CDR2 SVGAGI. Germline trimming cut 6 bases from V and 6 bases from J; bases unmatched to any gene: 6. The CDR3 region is CASRTSGSLGEQYF. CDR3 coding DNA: TGTGCCAGCAGGACTAGCGGGAGTTTGGGCGAGCAGTACTTC.

The CDR3 spells CASSQQAPGQSEQYF. In DNA, the CDR3 is TGTGCCAGCAGCCAACAAGCTCCGGGACAATCGGAGCAGTACTTC. The genes are TRBV14 and TRBJ2-7; possibly TRBD1 for D (6 bases). The CDR3 sequence is 15 residues long. V was clipped by 2 bases and J by 7 bases, with 18 bases between them. The germline gives CDR1 SGHDN, CDR2 FVKESK.

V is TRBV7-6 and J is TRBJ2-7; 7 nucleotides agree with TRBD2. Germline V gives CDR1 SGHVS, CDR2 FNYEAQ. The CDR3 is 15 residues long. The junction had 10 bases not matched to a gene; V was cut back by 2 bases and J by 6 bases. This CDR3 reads CASSLNAAGDREQYF. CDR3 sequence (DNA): TGTGCCAGCAGCTTAAATGCTGCGGGAGATCGCGAGCAGTACTTC.

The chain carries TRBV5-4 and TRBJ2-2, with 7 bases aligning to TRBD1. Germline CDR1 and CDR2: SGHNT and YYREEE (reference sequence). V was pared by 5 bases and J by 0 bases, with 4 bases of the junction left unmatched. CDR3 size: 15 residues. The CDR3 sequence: CASRAGTANTGELFF. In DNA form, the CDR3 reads TGTGCCAGCAGAGCCGGGACAGCGAACACCGGGGAGCTGTTTTTT.

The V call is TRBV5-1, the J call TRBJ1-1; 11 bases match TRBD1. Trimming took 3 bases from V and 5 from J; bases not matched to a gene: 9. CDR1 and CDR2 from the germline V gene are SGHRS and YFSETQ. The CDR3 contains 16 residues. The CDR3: CASSYYGQGAWTEAFF. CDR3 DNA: TGCGCCAGCAGCTACTACGGACAGGGGGCTTGGACTGAAGCTTTCTTT.

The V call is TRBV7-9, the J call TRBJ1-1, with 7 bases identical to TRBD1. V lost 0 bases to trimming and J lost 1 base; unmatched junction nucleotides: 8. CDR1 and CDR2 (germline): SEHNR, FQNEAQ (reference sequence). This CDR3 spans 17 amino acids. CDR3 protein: CASSLAGNWDRNTEAFF. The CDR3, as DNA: TGTGCCAGCAGCTTAGCGGGCAATTGGGACAGGAACACTGAAGCTTTCTTT.